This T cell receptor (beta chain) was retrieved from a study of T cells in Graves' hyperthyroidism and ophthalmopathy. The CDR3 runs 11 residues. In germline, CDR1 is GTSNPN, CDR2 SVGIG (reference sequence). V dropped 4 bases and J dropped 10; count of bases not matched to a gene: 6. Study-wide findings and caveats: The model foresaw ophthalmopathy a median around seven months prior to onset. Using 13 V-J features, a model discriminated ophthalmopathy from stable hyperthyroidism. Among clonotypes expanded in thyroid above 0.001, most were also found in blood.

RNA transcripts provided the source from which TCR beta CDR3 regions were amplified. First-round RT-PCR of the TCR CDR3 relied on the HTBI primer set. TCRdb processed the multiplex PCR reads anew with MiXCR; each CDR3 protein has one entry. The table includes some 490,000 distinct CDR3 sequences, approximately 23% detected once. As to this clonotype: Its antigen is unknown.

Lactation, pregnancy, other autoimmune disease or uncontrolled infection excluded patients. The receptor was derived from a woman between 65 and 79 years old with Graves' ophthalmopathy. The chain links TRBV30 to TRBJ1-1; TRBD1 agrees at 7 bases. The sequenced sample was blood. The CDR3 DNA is TGTGCCTGGACCCTGGGACAGACAGCTTTCTTT. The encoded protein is CAWTLGQTAFF.